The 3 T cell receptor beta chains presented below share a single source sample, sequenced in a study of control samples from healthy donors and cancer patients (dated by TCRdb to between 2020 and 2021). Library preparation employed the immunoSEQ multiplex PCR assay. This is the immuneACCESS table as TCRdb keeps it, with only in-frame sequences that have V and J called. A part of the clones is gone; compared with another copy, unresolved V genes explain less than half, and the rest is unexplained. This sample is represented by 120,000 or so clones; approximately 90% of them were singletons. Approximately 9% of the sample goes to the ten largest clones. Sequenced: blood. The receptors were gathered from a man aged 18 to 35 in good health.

CDR3 sequence: CASSLGWDQPQHF. Written as DNA, the CDR3 is TGCGCCAGCAGCTTGGGATGGGATCAGCCCCAGCATTTT. The V and J genes are TRBV5-1 and TRBJ1-5, with D unresolved. Germline V gene lookup returns CDR1 SGHRS and CDR2 YFSETQ. With 0 bases removed from V and 5 bases from J, the gap between germline ends came to 6 bases. This CDR3 has 13 amino acids.

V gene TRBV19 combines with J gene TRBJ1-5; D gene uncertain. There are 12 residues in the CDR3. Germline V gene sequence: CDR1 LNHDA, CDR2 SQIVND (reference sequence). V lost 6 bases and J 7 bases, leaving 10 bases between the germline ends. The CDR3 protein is CASSYPGQPQHF. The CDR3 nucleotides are TGTGCCAGTAGCTACCCGGGCCAGCCCCAGCATTTT.

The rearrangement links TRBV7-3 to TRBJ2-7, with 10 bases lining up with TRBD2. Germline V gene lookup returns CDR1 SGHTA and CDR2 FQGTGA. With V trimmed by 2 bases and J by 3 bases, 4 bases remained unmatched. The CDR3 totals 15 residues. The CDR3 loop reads CASSLGASGGYEQYF. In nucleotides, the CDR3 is TGTGCCAGCAGCTTAGGGGCTAGCGGGGGCTACGAGCAGTACTTC.